These 5 T cell receptor beta chains were sequenced from one sample in a study of identical twins. TCRdb passed the 5' RACE reads through MiXCR, listing each CDR3 protein once. This table holds 450,000 or so distinct CDR3 sequences, approximately 14% found once. This same sample was also taken into another study, of yellow fever vaccine responses in identical twins.

The sample taken for sequencing was CD4+ T cells sorted from blood. Source of these receptors: a woman aged 18-30 years in good health.

The chain joins TRBV15 to TRBJ1-1; no firm D call. CDR1 is LNHNV and CDR2 is YYDKDF in the germline V gene (reference sequence). V was clipped by 3 bases and J by 5 bases, with 10 bases between them. CDR3 length: 13 amino acids. The CDR3, as DNA: TGTGCCACCAGCAGGTCAGGCTATACTGAAGCTTTCTTT. This gives the protein CATSRSGYTEAFF.

The chain joins TRBV20-1 to TRBJ2-1, with D unresolved. Trimming shortened V by 7 bases and J by 0 bases, and 4 bases separated the two germline ends. The CDR3 has 11 residues. The germline gives CDR1 DFQATT, CDR2 SNEGSKA (reference sequence). The CDR3, as DNA: TGCAGTGTCGACTCCTACAATGAGCAGTTCTTC. Its translation is CSVDSYNEQFF.

This clonotype showed up just a few times. The chain uses TRBV15 and TRBJ2-1; D not resolved. The V end lost 0 bases, the J end lost 9 bases, and 9 bases lay between the germline ends. The CDR3 totals 13 residues. Germline CDR1 is LNHNV and CDR2 is YYDKDF (reference sequence). This CDR3 reads CATSRDHKAEQFF. CDR3 nucleotides: TGTGCCACCAGCAGAGATCATAAGGCTGAGCAGTTCTTC.

This chain joins TRBV7-2 and TRBJ2-2; D not certain. The V end was cut by 3 bases, the J end by 4 bases, with 12 bases between. Germline-derived CDR1 and CDR2 are SGHTA and FQGNSA. The CDR3 is 15 amino acids. The CDR3 sequence is CASSLSALGTGELFF. The CDR3 DNA sequence: TGTGCCAGCAGCTTGTCGGCGCTCGGCACCGGGGAGCTGTTTTTT. Complete variable domain (other parts from reference TRBV7-2 and TRBJ2-2): GAGVSQSPSNKVTEKGKDVELRCDPISGHTALYWYRQSLGQGLEFLIYFQGNSAPDKSGLPSDRFSAERTGGSVSTLTIQRTQQEDSAVYLCASSLSALGTGELFFGEGSRLTVL.

This chain links TRBV5-1 with TRBJ2-3, with TRBD2 matching 12 bases. V dropped 1 base and J dropped 7; count of bases not matched to a gene: 7. CDR3 length equals 16 residues. Germline V gene sequence: CDR1 SGHRS, CDR2 YFSETQ. The CDR3 DNA follows: TGCGCCAGCAGCTTGCCTAGCGGGGGGGCCCTGAATACGCAGTATTTT. Residues: CASSLPSGGALNTQYF.